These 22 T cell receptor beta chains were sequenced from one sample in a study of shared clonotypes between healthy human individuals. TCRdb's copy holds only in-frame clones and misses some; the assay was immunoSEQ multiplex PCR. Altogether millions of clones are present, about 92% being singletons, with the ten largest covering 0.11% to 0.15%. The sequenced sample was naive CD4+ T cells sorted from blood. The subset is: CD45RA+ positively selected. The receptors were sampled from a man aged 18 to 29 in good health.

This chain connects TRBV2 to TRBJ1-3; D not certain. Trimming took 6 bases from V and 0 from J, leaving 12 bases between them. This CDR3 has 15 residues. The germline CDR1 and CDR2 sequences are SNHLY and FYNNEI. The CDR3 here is CASRPGGSSGNTIYF. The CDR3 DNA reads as TGTGCCAGCAGACCGGGAGGCAGCTCTGGAAACACCATATATTTT.

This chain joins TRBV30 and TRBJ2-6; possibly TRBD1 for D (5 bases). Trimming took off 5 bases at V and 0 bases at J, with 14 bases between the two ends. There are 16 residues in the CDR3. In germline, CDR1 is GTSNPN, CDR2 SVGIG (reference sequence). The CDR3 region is CAWGGARVSGANVLTF. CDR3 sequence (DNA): TGTGCCTGGGGTGGGGCCAGGGTCTCTGGGGCCAACGTCCTGACTTTC.

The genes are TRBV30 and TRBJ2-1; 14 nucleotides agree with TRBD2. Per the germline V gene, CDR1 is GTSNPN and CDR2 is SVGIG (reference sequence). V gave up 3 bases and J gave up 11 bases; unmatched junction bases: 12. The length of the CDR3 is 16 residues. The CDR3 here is CAWSAHSGTSGSKQFF. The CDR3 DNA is TGTGCCTGGAGCGCTCATTCCGGGACTAGCGGGAGTAAGCAGTTCTTC.

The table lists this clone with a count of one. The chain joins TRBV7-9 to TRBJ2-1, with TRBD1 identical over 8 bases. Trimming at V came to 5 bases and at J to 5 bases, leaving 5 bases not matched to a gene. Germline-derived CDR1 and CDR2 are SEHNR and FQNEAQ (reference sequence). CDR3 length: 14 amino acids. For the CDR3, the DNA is TGTGCCAGCAGCCAGGGGGCGGAGAACAATGAGCAGTTCTTC. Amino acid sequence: CASSQGAENNEQFF. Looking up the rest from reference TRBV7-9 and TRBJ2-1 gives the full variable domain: DTGVSQNPRHKITKRGQNVTFRCDPISEHNRLYWYRQTLGQGPEFLTYFQNEAQLEKSRLLSDRFSAERPKGSFSTLEIQRTEQGDSAMYLCASSQGAENNEQFFGPGTRLTVL.

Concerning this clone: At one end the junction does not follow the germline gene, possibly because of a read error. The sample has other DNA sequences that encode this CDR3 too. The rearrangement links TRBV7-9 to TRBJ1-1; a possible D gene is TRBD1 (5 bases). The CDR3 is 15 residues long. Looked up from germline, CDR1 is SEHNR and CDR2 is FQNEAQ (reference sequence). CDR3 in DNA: TGCGCCAGCAGCCTACACAATAAAGGGGTTACTGAAGCTTTCTTT. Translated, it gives CASSLHNKGVTEAFF.

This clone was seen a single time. CDR3 loop: CASSNPVPDSYNEQFF. In DNA, the CDR3 is TGTGCCAGCAGCAACCCCGTCCCCGACTCCTACAATGAGCAGTTCTTC. The chain is built from TRBV7-6 and TRBJ2-1; D gene uncertain. The CDR3 extends over 16 amino acids. Trimming stripped 5 bases from V and 0 bases from J, with 14 bases between. Germline loops: CDR1 SGHVS, CDR2 FNYEAQ.

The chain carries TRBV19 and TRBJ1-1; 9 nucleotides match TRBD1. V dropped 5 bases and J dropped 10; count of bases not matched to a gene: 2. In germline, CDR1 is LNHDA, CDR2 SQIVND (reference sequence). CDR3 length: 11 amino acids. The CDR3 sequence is CASSVTGGAFF. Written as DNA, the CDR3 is TGTGCCAGTAGTGTGACAGGGGGAGCTTTCTTT.

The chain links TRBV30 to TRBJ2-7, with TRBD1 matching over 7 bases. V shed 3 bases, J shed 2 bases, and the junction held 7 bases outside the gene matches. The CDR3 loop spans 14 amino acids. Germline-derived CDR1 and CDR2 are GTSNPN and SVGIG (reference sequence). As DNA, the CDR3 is TGTGCCTGGAGCCGGGGACAGTCAACCTACGAGCAGTACTTC. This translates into CAWSRGQSTYEQYF.

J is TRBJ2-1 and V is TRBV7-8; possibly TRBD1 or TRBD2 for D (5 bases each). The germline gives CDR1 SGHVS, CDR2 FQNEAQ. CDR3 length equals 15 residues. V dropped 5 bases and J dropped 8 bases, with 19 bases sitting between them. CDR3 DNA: TGTGCCAGCAGCCGGGACCCACCGGTTCAGGATGAGCAGTTCTTC. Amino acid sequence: CASSRDPPVQDEQFF.

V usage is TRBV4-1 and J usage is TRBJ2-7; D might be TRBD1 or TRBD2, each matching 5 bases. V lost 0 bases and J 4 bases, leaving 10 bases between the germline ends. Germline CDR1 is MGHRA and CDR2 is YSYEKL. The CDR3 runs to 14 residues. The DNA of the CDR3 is TGCGCCAGCAGCCAAGAAGGATGGGGGTACGAGCAGTACTTC. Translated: CASSQEGWGYEQYF.

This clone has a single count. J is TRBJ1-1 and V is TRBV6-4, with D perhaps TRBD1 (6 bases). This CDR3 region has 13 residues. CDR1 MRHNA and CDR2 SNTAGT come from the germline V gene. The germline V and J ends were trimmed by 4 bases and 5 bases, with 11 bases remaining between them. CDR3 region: CASSAGANTEAFF. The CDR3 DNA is TGTGCCAGCAGTGCAGGGGCGAATACTGAAGCTTTCTTT.

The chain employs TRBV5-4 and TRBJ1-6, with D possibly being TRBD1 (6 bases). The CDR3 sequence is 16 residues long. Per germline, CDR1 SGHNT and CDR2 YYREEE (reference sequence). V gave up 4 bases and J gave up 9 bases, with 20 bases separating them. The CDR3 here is CASSQARRGNFSPLHF. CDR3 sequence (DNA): TGTGCCAGCAGCCAAGCCCGCAGGGGCAACTTTTCACCCCTCCACTTT.

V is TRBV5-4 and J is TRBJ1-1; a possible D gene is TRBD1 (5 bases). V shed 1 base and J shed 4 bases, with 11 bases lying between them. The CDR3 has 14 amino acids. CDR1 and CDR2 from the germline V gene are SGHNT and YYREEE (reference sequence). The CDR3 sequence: CASSLQEGPTEAFF. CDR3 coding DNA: TGTGCCAGCAGCTTGCAAGAGGGGCCCACTGAAGCTTTCTTT.

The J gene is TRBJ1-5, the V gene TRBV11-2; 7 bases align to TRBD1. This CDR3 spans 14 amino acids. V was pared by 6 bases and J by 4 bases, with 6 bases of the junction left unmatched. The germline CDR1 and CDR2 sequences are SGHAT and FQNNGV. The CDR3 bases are TGTGCCAGCAGGACAGGGTCTGCAAATCAGCCCCAGCATTTT. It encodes CASRTGSANQPQHF. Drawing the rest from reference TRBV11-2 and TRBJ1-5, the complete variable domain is EAGVAQSPRYKIIEKRQSVAFWCNPISGHATLYWYQQILGQGPKLLIQFQNNGVVDDSQLPKDRFSAERLKGVDSTLKIQPAKLEDSAVYLCASRTGSANQPQHFGDGTRLSIL.

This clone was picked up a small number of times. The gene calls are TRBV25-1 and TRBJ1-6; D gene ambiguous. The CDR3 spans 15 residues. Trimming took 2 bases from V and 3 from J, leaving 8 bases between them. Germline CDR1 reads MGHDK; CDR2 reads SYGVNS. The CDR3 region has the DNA TGTGCCAGCAGTGAACGCCTGAACTATAATTCACCCCTCCACTTT. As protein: CASSERLNYNSPLHF.

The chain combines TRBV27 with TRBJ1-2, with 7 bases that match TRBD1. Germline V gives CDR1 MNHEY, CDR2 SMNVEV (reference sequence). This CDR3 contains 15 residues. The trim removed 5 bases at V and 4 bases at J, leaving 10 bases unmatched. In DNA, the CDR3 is TGTGCCAGCAGTCCCAGGACAGGACTTTTCTATGGCTACACCTTC. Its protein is CASSPRTGLFYGYTF.

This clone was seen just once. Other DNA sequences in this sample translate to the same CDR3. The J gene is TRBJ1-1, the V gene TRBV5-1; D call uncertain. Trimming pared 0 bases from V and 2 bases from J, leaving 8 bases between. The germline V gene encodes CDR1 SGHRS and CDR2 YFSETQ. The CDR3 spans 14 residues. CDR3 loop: CASSLDPSNTEAFF. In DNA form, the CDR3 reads TGCGCCAGCAGCTTGGACCCGTCCAACACTGAAGCTTTCTTT.

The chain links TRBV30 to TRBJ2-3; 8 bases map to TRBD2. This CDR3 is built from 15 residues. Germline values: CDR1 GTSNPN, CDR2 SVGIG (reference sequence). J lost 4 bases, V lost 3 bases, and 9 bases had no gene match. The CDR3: CAWSPGTSPPDTQYF. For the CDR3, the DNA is TGTGCCTGGAGCCCCGGGACTAGTCCCCCAGATACGCAGTATTTT.

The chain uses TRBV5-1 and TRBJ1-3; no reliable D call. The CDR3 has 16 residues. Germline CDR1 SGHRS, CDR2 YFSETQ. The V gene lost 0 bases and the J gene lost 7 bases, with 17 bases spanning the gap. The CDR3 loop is CASSLDPVVSGNTIYF. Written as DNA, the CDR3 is TGCGCCAGCAGCTTGGACCCCGTGGTTTCCGGGAACACCATATATTTT.

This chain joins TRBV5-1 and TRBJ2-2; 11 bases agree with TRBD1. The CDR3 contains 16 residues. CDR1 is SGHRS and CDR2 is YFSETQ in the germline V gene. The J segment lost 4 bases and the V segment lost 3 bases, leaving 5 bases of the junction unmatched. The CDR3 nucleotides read TGCGCCAGCAGCTCACGAGGACAGGGGGCCACCGGGGAGCTGTTTTTT. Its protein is CASSSRGQGATGELFF.

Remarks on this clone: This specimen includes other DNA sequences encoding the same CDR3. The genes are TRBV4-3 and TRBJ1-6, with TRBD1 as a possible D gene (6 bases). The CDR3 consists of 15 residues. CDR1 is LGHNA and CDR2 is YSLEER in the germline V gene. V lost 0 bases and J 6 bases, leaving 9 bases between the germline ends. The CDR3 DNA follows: TGCGCCAGCAGCCAAGATCCGGACAGTAATTCACCCCTCCACTTT. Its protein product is CASSQDPDSNSPLHF.

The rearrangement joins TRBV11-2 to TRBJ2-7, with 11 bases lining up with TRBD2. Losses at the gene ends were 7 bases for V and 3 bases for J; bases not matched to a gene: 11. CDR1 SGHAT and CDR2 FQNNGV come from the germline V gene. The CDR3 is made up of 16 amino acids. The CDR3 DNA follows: TGTGCCAGCAATATACCGGCTAGCGGGGGGAACTACGAGCAGTACTTC. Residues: CASNIPASGGNYEQYF.